This T cell receptor beta chain derives from a study of Ad26.COV2.S vaccination and SARS-CoV-2 variants. Study in general: Ad26.COV2.S given intramuscularly, once or twice 56 days apart. Study findings and constraints: Placebo recipients trailed vaccine recipients in spike-specific TCR breadth. In vaccinated individuals, spike-specific CD8+ and CD4+ T cell responses reportedly displayed substantial breadth.

The treatment here: 19 received Ad26.COV2.S at low or high dose, single or two shots; several received placebo; per-sample allocation not given. The study sampled participants on day 63 after the first vaccine or placebo injection. Participants' vaccine, an Ad26 vector, delivered Wuhan-strain SARS-CoV-2 spike. Sequencing was performed with immunoSEQ multiplex PCR; in TCRdb, only in-frame clones are kept and a portion is missing. The sample shows fewer than 500,000 clones, about 92% of them seen only once. Germline V gene sequence: CDR1 MGHRA, CDR2 YSYEKL. Trimming took 1 base from V and 1 from J; bases not matched to a gene: 3. This CDR3 region has 15 residues. Notes on this clone: Its antigen is currently unknown.

The chain combines TRBV4-1 with TRBJ2-7, with 8 bases fitting TRBD1. The specimen comprised peripheral blood, sampled in a trial of Ad26.COV2.S vaccine versus placebo. The receptor was isolated from a person between 18 and 59 years old who received the Ad26.COV2.S COVID-19 vaccine or a placebo. CDR3 protein: CASSQVQGASYEQYF. CDR3 DNA sequence: TGCGCCAGCAGCCAAGTTCAGGGGGCGTCCTACGAGCAGTACTTC.